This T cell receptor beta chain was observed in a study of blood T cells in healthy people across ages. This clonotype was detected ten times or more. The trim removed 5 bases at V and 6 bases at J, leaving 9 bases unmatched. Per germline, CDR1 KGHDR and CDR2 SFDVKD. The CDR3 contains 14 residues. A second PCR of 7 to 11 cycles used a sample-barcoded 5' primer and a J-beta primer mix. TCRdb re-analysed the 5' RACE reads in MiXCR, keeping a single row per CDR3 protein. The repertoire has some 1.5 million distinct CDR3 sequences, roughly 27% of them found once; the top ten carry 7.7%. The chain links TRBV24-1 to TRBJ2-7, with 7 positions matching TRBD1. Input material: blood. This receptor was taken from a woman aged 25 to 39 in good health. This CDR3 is CATSGRTGVGEQYF. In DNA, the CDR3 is TGTGCCACCAGTGGAAGGACAGGAGTTGGCGAGCAGTACTTC.